One sample yielded the 27 T cell receptor beta chains listed below, sequenced in a study of cytomegalovirus exposure and HLA in healthy donors. In the PCR, 60 Vbeta and 13 Jbeta primers were used. Clones were sequenced by immunoSEQ multiplex PCR, and TCRdb holds only the in-frame ones, with some missing. The sample yields approximately 100,000 clones, roughly 70% seen once. The sample was PBMCs. These receptors were collected from a man aged 40-55 years in good health and CMV-seropositive.

This clone was seen only once. CDR3 loop: CASSAAQIDEQFF. CDR3 in DNA: TGTGCCAGCAGCGCCGCACAAATCGATGAGCAGTTCTTC. This chain uses TRBV5-4 with TRBJ2-1; D uncertain. V was cut by 4 bases and J by 8 bases, with 13 bases left in between. Per the germline V gene, CDR1 is SGHNT and CDR2 is YYREEE (reference sequence). The CDR3 contains 13 residues.

This chain joins TRBV5-1 and TRBJ2-2, with 9 bases fitting TRBD2. Germline-derived CDR1 and CDR2 are SGHRS and YFSETQ. V was pared by 1 base and J by 1 base, with 2 bases of the junction left unmatched. The CDR3 has 16 amino acids. CDR3 in DNA: TGCGCCAGCAGCTTGTTACTAGCGGGGAACACCGGGGAGCTGTTTTTT. Residues: CASSLLLAGNTGELFF.

The chain carries TRBV6-5 and TRBJ1-5, with TRBD1 matching over 7 bases. V trimming: 10 bases; J trimming: 0 bases; junction bases outside the gene matches: 3. Germline assignment: CDR1 MNHEY and CDR2 SVGAGI. The CDR3 has 13 residues. CDR3 loop: CATRDSSNQPQHF. The DNA of the CDR3 is TGTGCCACCCGGGACAGTAGCAATCAGCCCCAGCATTTT.

In its sample, this clone was seen once. J is TRBJ1-5 and V is TRBV29-1; 10 nucleotides match TRBD1. Germline V gene data show CDR1 as SQVTM and CDR2 as ANQGSEA. This CDR3 region has 14 residues. Trimming at V came to 4 bases and at J to 7 bases, leaving 7 bases not matched to a gene. In nucleotides, the CDR3 is TGCAGCGTTGCCGGGACAGGGGCAGGGCAGCCCCAGCATTTT. Its protein product is CSVAGTGAGQPQHF.

The rearrangement uses TRBV9 and TRBJ1-1, with unresolved D. CDR3 length: 14 amino acids. Trimming removed 4 bases from V and 1 base from J, with 11 bases in between. Germline V gene lookup returns CDR1 SGDLS and CDR2 YYNGEE. The CDR3: CASSPPPSNTEAFF. The CDR3 region has the DNA TGTGCCAGCAGCCCCCCTCCTTCGAACACTGAAGCTTTCTTT.

Remarks on this clone: The junction differs from germline at one of its ends, possibly a read error. The V call is TRBV4-1, the J call TRBJ2-7; D possibly corresponds to TRBD2 (5 bases). This CDR3 spans 12 amino acids. Germline CDR1 is MGHRA and CDR2 is YSYEKL. CDR3 sequence reads: CASSQDWREQYF. The CDR3 nucleotides read TGCGCCAGCAGTCAAGATTGGAGGGAGCAGTACTTC.

This clone was picked up a small number of times. Other DNA sequences in the sample encode the same CDR3. The chain uses TRBV30 and TRBJ1-6; 7 bases map to TRBD1. Germline CDR1 and CDR2: GTSNPN and SVGIG (reference sequence). V lost 8 bases to trimming and J lost 5 bases; unmatched junction nucleotides: 6. This CDR3 region has 13 residues. The CDR3 DNA is TGTGCCAGCTACAGGGGTAATAATTCACCCCTCCACTTT. Its protein is CASYRGNNSPLHF.

The sample holds a few counts of this clone. The chain has TRBV11-2 and TRBJ1-1; no clear D gene. Germline loops: CDR1 SGHAT, CDR2 FQNNGV. With 8 bases removed from V and 5 bases from J, the gap between germline ends came to 9 bases. The length of the CDR3 is 11 residues. CDR3 protein: CASSDITEAFF. The CDR3 coding sequence is TGTGCCAGCTCAGACATAACTGAAGCTTTCTTT.

This clone turned up a few times. The chain links TRBV28 to TRBJ1-6, with 9 bases fitting TRBD1. The CDR3 is made up of 16 amino acids. Germline assignment: CDR1 MDHEN and CDR2 SYDVKM. Trimming at V came to 3 bases and at J to 11 bases, leaving 11 bases not matched to a gene. CDR3 coding DNA: TGTGCCAGCAGTTTCCGGGACAGGGTGGACAAAACACCCCTCCACTTT. Amino acids: CASSFRDRVDKTPLHF.

V and J are TRBV5-4 and TRBJ1-1; TRBD1 might be the D (6 bases). Trimming shortened V by 4 bases and J by 12 bases, and 19 bases separated the two germline ends. The length of the CDR3 is 13 residues. The V gene's germline CDR1 is SGHNT and CDR2 YYREEE (reference sequence). CDR3 sequence reads: CASSQGETGKPFF. CDR3 sequence (DNA): TGTGCCAGCAGCCAGGGAGAAACAGGGAAGCCTTTCTTT.

This clone was seen more than once but under ten times. The chain couples TRBV6-5 to TRBJ2-3; 9 nucleotides align to TRBD1. The CDR3 covers 14 residues. Germline V gene sequence: CDR1 MNHEY, CDR2 SVGAGI. J lost 6 bases, V lost 7 bases, and 8 bases had no gene match. In nucleotides, the CDR3 is TGTGCCAGCACGACAGGGGGGGGCGAGGATACGCAGTATTTT. Its translation is CASTTGGGEDTQYF.

The chain uses TRBV4-2 and TRBJ1-5, with 9 bases aligning to TRBD1. The CDR3 covers 15 residues. Germline V gene lookup returns CDR1 LGHNA and CDR2 YNFKEQ. Germline trimming cut 3 bases from V and 4 bases from J; bases unmatched to any gene: 4. Here the CDR3 reads CASSQAGTGNQPQHF. DNA of the CDR3: TGTGCCAGCAGCCAGGCCGGGACAGGGAATCAGCCCCAGCATTTT.

This clone was seen only a few times. The V gene is TRBV27, the J gene TRBJ2-1; 8 positions agree with TRBD2. The CDR3 spans 17 residues. V lost 6 bases and J lost 2; bases outside the gene matches: 12. The germline CDR1 and CDR2 sequences are MNHEY and SMNVEV (reference sequence). The DNA for the CDR3 is TGTGCCAGCAGGACCCTTACTAAGCGGGGGCCCTACAATGAGCAGTTCTTC. Translating it yields CASRTLTKRGPYNEQFF.

This clone was picked up a small number of times. The rearrangement joins TRBV30 to TRBJ1-1, with D hard to call. The V gene's germline CDR1 is GTSNPN and CDR2 SVGIG (reference sequence). V lost 3 bases, J lost 0 bases, and 11 bases lay in between. There are 14 residues in the CDR3. CDR3 nucleotide sequence: TGTGCCTGGAGGTCACAGTCGATGAACACTGAAGCTTTCTTT. Translating it yields CAWRSQSMNTEAFF.

The rearrangement joins TRBV6-1 to TRBJ2-7; TRBD2 might be the D (6 bases). Germline V gene sequence: CDR1 MNHNS, CDR2 SASEGT. This CDR3 has 15 residues. The V gene lost 7 bases and the J gene lost 3 bases, with 19 bases spanning the gap. The CDR3 DNA is TGTGCCAGCACCGAACGGGTAGCGGAATTCTACGAGCAGTACGTC. Its translation is CASTERVAEFYEQYV.

The rearrangement joins TRBV27 to TRBJ1-5; a weak D match, TRBD1 (5 bases). Germline-derived CDR1 and CDR2 are MNHEY and SMNVEV (reference sequence). V shed 1 base and J shed 0 bases, with 13 bases lying between them. CDR3 length: 17 residues. The CDR3 DNA follows: TGTGCCAGCAGTTTATTTGCAGGGATGAATAGCAATCAGCCCCAGCATTTT. This translates into CASSLFAGMNSNQPQHF.

The chain has TRBV6-5 and TRBJ1-1; D is possibly TRBD1 (5 bases). Trimming removed 0 bases at V and 1 base at J, with 9 bases between. Germline loops: CDR1 MNHEY, CDR2 SVGAGI. The CDR3 extends over 15 amino acids. CDR3 protein: CASSYSRAGNTEAFF. The CDR3 bases are TGTGCCAGCAGTTACTCCAGGGCTGGGAACACTGAAGCTTTCTTT.

In this sample, this clone turned up a few times. J is TRBJ2-1 and V is TRBV4-1; 12 positions match TRBD2. Per germline, CDR1 MGHRA and CDR2 YSYEKL. Unmatched junction bases numbered 6, after V lost 2 bases and J lost 7 bases. The CDR3 consists of 16 residues. In nucleotides, the CDR3 is TGCGCCAGCAGCCAACGACTAGCGGGAGTAGTGAATGAGCAGTTCTTC. As protein: CASSQRLAGVVNEQFF.

The sample holds a few counts of this clone. The genes are TRBV9 and TRBJ1-1; D perhaps matches TRBD1 (6 bases). CDR3 length: 14 residues. V was cut by 4 bases and J by 7 bases, with 17 bases left in between. The germline CDR1 and CDR2 sequences are SGDLS and YYNGEE. The CDR3 coding sequence is TGTGCCAGCAGCACCCAACAGGGAACCGGTGAAGCTTTCTTT. It codes for CASSTQQGTGEAFF.

This clone turned up a few times. The genes are TRBV30 and TRBJ1-2; weak D call: TRBD1 (6 bases). The germline CDR1 and CDR2 sequences are GTSNPN and SVGIG (reference sequence). The V and J ends lost 6 bases and 8 bases respectively, with 13 bases between them. There are 11 residues in the CDR3. CDR3 DNA: TGTGCCTGTTCCACAGGGAGAGGCTACACCTTC. Protein product: CACSTGRGYTF.

This chain connects TRBV5-1 to TRBJ2-1; D is possibly TRBD1 (6 bases). The V gene's germline CDR1 is SGHRS and CDR2 YFSETQ. Trimming removed 4 bases from V and 7 bases from J, with 15 bases in between. This CDR3 has 14 residues. CDR3 DNA: TGCGCCAGCAGCATCACAGGGAGCTCAAATGAGCAGTTCTTC. Its translation is CASSITGSSNEQFF.

In its sample, this clone was seen a few times. This chain links TRBV11-2 with TRBJ2-3; D perhaps matches TRBD2 (5 bases). This CDR3 region has 15 residues. Germline CDR1 SGHAT, CDR2 FQNNGV. The V and J ends lost 4 bases and 0 bases respectively, with 11 bases between them. In DNA, the CDR3 is TGTGCCAGCAGCTCCTTAGCGACTAGCACAGATACGCAGTATTTT. Translation gives CASSSLATSTDTQYF.

This chain uses TRBV6-4 with TRBJ2-1; 8 bases are shared with TRBD2. V lost 5 bases to trimming and J lost 9 bases; unmatched junction nucleotides: 18. The length of the CDR3 is 17 residues. The germline gives CDR1 MRHNA, CDR2 SNTAGT. The CDR3 DNA is TGTGCCAGCAGTACCCTTTTCCGGGAGGGGATTTCGGGTGAGCAGTTCTTC. Protein sequence: CASSTLFREGISGEQFF.

V is TRBV6-5 and J is TRBJ1-2; no definite D call. This CDR3 has 12 residues. In germline, CDR1 is MNHEY, CDR2 SVGAGI. The germline V and J ends were trimmed by 2 bases and 8 bases, with 9 bases remaining between them. The CDR3 DNA is TGTGCCAGCAGTTACGCAGGAGGGGGCTACACCTTC. Translated: CASSYAGGGYTF.

The chain joins TRBV30 to TRBJ1-4; D remains ambiguous. Germline-derived CDR1 and CDR2 are GTSNPN and SVGIG (reference sequence). V lost 7 bases to trimming and J lost 2 bases, with 8 bases between them. This CDR3 spans 12 amino acids. The CDR3 coding sequence is TGTGCCTCTGGGAGGACTAATGAAAAACTGTTTTTT. Translation: CASGRTNEKLFF.

This clone occurred once. The genes are TRBV19 and TRBJ1-5, with 7 bases lining up with TRBD1. The J segment lost 9 bases and the V segment lost 8 bases, leaving 10 bases of the junction unmatched. Germline loops: CDR1 LNHDA, CDR2 SQIVND (reference sequence). The length of the CDR3 is 13 residues. The CDR3 DNA sequence: TGTGCCAGTTCCGACAGGGCGAAACCGCCCCAGCATTTT. The encoded protein is CASSDRAKPPQHF.

The chain employs TRBV27 and TRBJ1-4, with D possibly being TRBD1 (5 bases). The V gene's germline CDR1 is MNHEY and CDR2 SMNVEV (reference sequence). The V end was cut by 3 bases, the J end by 8 bases, with 19 bases between. The CDR3 extends over 16 amino acids. CDR3 DNA: TGTGCCAGCAGTTTCCAGGCGGACACGAATGGGGAAAAACTGTTTTTT. Its translation: CASSFQADTNGEKLFF.